This T cell receptor beta chain was profiled in a study of identical twins listed by TCRdb under 2016. At the level of the whole study: The study deep-sequenced TCR alpha and beta repertoires from monozygotic twins, unrelated adults of various ages and cord blood to test whether fetal clonotypes persist. To rule out contamination, the twin experiments were replicated at different times with different library preparation protocols. The paper as a whole reports these results and caveats: Compared with coincidental sharing between unrelated individuals, out-of-frame TCR alpha sequences shared between twins had an excess of sequences with low generation probability. Abundant cord blood beta clonotypes carried fewer insertions; young adult naive repertoires showed a weaker similar trend, while memory repertoires showed none. Because the same donors could not be followed over many years, conclusions were based on cross-sectional statistical analysis. In monozygotic twins, recombination models systematically underestimated out-of-frame TCR alpha sharing, but the models matched the sharing seen between unrelated individuals. Invariant T cells such as MAIT and iNKT could partly confound zero-insertion analyses, although diverse VJ usage argued against such confounding for most clonotypes. The excess sharing between twins in beta out-of-frame sequences was weaker because fewer shared sequences reduced the signal-to-noise ratio.

About this clonotype: Its recognized antigen is unknown. Per-base quality was not reported, and no clone a single base away is much larger than it.

All donors were healthy Caucasians. The twin cohort consisted of three pairs of female monozygotic twins, all aged about 18 to 29 years. Positive isolation kits from Invitrogen were used to isolate the CD4+ and CD8+ T cell populations. The library was obtained by 5' RACE. The instrument given in TCRdb is Illumina HiSeq 2000. A universal primer binding site was introduced by template switching, and a unique molecular identifier was present in the final cDNA, enabling accurate counting of TCR cDNA molecules. First-strand cDNA for TCR alpha and beta chains was synthesized from specific primers in the conserved constant-segment region. To control for contamination, every cDNA library carried two barcodes: a SMART-Mk sample barcode plus Illumina barcodes. Two successive PCR steps introduced TruSeq adapter sequences along with Illumina sample barcodes. Sequencing of the TCR alpha and beta cDNA libraries was done on the Illumina HiSeq platform using custom primers. Per the source publication's procedure: Raw reads were processed with MiGEC to extract unique molecular identifiers, and MiXCR was used to determine CDR3 positions. Recombination models were inferred per individual with the repgenHMM and IGoR tools using an EM algorithm. Shared clonotype analysis was performed with the tcR package in R, normalizing sharing by the product of cloneset sizes. To study raw recombination free of thymic and clonal selection effects, out-of-frame nonproductive sequences were analyzed. Using fastp at Q25 and MiXCR, TCRdb reprocessed the public reads and kept productive beta chains. CDR3 protein duplicates are merged, each entry listing the most common genes and DNA. None of the V and J calls come from the authors' own analysis; TCRdb made them. The sample records about 470,000 distinct CDR3 sequences, approximately 25% of which are singletons. Roughly 2.8% of the sample belongs to the ten largest clones.

Sequences MNHEY (CDR1) and SVGAGI (CDR2) are obtained from the germline V gene. V and J are trimmed by 0 bases and 4 bases, and the gene matches miss 5 bases of the junction. The CDR3 goes from the cysteine to the phenylalanine over 16 residues. Of all the DNA, just the CDR3 is kept, 48 bases in frame from base 1. These same data were also listed under a study on T cells expressing NK-cell markers. That second report states: Under 10 donors provided sorted CD3+CD56+NKG2C+, CD3+CD56+NKG2C- and CD3+CD56-NKG2C+ T-cell subsets, whose TCR beta-chain repertoires were profiled. Of the eight sequenced donors, seven were found to be HCMV-seropositive and one was found to be HCMV-seronegative. In several experiments an anti-gammadeltaTCR antibody was added to restrict sorting to alphabetaTCR-expressing T cells. For 6 or 7 donors, the dominant CD3+CD56+NKG2C+ clonotypes were among the top 10 CD8+ clonotypes and accounted for about 1.0-8% of CD8+ T cells. Those dominant clonotypes were again the most abundant among CD3+CD56-NKG2C+ cells in a handful of donors, at roughly 25-60.1%. Whether the expanded NKG2C-expressing T cell clones were specific for HCMV antigens was left unclear. The study sequenced eight donors, all healthy volunteers chosen at random: three men and five women. HCMV-specific IgG was detected in serum with a commercial ELISA kit to determine HCMV serostatus. Reads were demultiplexed and grouped by UMI with MIGEC, and clonotypes were assembled and quantified with MiTCR. To remove erroneous sequences, TCR cDNA sequences were retained only when supported by two or more reads. Downstream repertoire analysis used the tcR package, and clonotypes were matched across fractions by CDR3 nucleotide sequence plus V segment. VDJmatch was used to annotate antigen specificity against VDJdb, with one amino acid substitution in CDR3 allowed.

This receptor was obtained from a woman under 30 in good health. What was sequenced was CD4+ T cells sorted from blood. The V and J genes are TRBV6-5 and TRBJ1-1; 10 of the junction bases match TRBD1. The DNA sequence follows: TGTGCCAGCAGTTACTCGCCTGGGACAGGGGCCACTGAAGCTTTCTTT. It codes for CASSYSPGTGATEAFF.